The source of this T cell receptor (beta chain) is a study of regulatory T cells in long-lasting Graves disease. Indicated time point: persistent/refractory GD, antithyroid drugs over 5 years with positive TRAb. Construction of the TCR library relied on RNA isolated from PBMCs. Graves' disease diagnoses used American Thyroid Association guidelines. With iRepertoire HTBI primers and Arm-PCR of CDR3 regions, TCR beta libraries were built. A single record per CDR3 protein comes from TCRdb applying MiXCR to the multiplex PCR reads. The table records around 400,000 distinct CDR3 sequences, about 25% of them present only once. The CDR3 consists of 15 residues. From germline, CDR1 is MNHNS and CDR2 SASEGT. With 7 bases removed from V and 3 bases from J, the gap between germline ends came to 18 bases.

The chain combines TRBV6-1 with TRBJ1-1; D perhaps matches TRBD1 (6 bases). The material was peripheral blood mononuclear cells (PBMCs), obtained when the disease was refractory, from a patient treated with antithyroid drugs. The TCR sequence derives from a female donor with Graves disease. The CDR3 sequence is CASKRGGMWDTEAFF. As DNA, the CDR3 is TGTGCCAGCAAAAGGGGGGGGATGTGGGACACTGAAGCTTTCTTT.